The rows below give T cell receptor beta chains drawn from one sample of a study of blood T cell repertoires in COVID-19. TCRdb keeps only in-frame clones here, not all; method: immunoSEQ multiplex PCR. The repertoire holds some 190,000 clones, with more than 80% as singletons. Sequenced: peripheral blood. The receptors originated from a woman of 80 years or more with COVID-19, enrolled during active disease. Each CDR3 is given without its conserved first and last residue.

>TRBV6-5|TRBJ2-7
ASSRTTVPPYEQY
>TRBV5-6|TRBJ2-1
ASSLERGGRGNEQF
>TRBV20-1|TRBJ1-4
SAPVEKLF
>TRBV7-2|TRBJ1-2
ASSPWADSNYGYT
>TRBV28|TRBJ2-2
ASSSGQDMTGELF
>TRBV6-6|TRBJ1-2
ASSYSGDTYGYT
>TRBV18|TRBJ2-1
ASSRSQGLAETQF
>TRBV14|TRBJ2-5
ASSQTTTQY
>TRBV6-5|TRBJ2-5
ASRGLAGLQETQY
>TRBV19|TRBJ1-1
ASSKGTGLTNTEAF
>TRBV5-1|TRBJ1-2
ASSLSWGANYGYT
>TRBV19|TRBJ1-5
ASRDRGLGGNQPQH
>TRBV14|TRBJ2-7
ASSHAYEQY
>TRBV5-6|TRBJ2-7
ASSFRNSWEQY
>TRBV5-8|TRBJ1-2
ASSLTYEAYT
>TRBV7-6|TRBJ2-3
ASSPGTGATDTQY
>TRBV11-2|TRBJ2-7
ASSLALSYEQY
>TRBV4-1|TRBJ2-3
ASSHRDYRNTQY
>TRBV19|TRBJ2-5
ASSMWLGRETQY
>TRBV5-4|TRBJ2-2
ASSTDRAGELF
>TRBV6-5|TRBJ2-2
GAQPTLNTGELF
>TRBV14|TRBJ2-5
ASSGGLSWSETQY
>TRBV6-5|TRBJ2-7
ASAPGSYEQY
>TRBV2|TRBJ1-3
ASSDLQGLPRNTIY
>TRBV11-1|TRBJ2-1
ASSFFSDNEQF
>TRBV7-8|TRBJ1-3
ASSFGVEGNTIY
>TRBV7-9|TRBJ2-7
ASSRTSGGYEQY
>TRBV4-1|TRBJ2-7
ASSIRQGDEQY
>TRBV28|TRBJ2-7
ASMVPRPSSYEQY
>TRBV18|TRBJ1-1
ASSPRATPNTEAF
>TRBV3-1/TRBV3-2|TRBJ2-6
ASSQDRTGAGANVLT
>TRBV28|TRBJ2-2
ASNPDRGGTGELF
>TRBV10-1|TRBJ1-1
ASSGSRGTEAF
>TRBV18|TRBJ1-4
ASSPNSGVTNEKLF
>TRBV19|TRBJ1-5
ASSSRGGETNQPQH
>TRBV10-2|TRBJ1-3
ATKQTGGSGNTIY
>TRBV10-3|TRBJ2-7
AINRERAYEQY
>TRBV19|TRBJ1-1
ATKRGTPNTEAF
>TRBV5-1|TRBJ2-3
ASSLNWPPFSTDTQY
>TRBV5-4|TRBJ2-5
ASSLWIGGPETQY
>TRBV9|TRBJ2-3
ASSAGTPGTDTQY
>TRBV7-9|TRBJ2-2
ASSSYPGQVNTGELF
>TRBV25-1|TRBJ1-6
ASNELLNSPLH
>TRBV9|TRBJ1-3
ASSPVGQRGNTIY
>TRBV14|TRBJ2-1
ASSRLAGVYNEQF
>TRBV5-1|TRBJ2-2
ASSPSGVTGELF
>TRBV7-2|TRBJ1-5
ASSPMAGGDQPQH
>TRBV6-6|TRBJ1-5
AAGMRNQPQH
>TRBV6-4|TRBJ2-1
ASSDTWATRADGNEQF
>TRBV24-1|TRBJ1-2
ATSDFGTGHGYT
>TRBV27|TRBJ2-7
ASRRAGNSYEQY
>TRBV12-2|TRBJ2-7
ASRLARGAVYEQY
>TRBV21-1|TRBJ2-7
ASSKVASGRLPSYEQY
>TRBV14|TRBJ1-2
ASSQYSINYGYT
>TRBV7-2|TRBJ2-1
ASSKGGSGKYNEQF
>TRBV2|TRBJ1-5
ASSFTNKRQPQH
>TRBV9|TRBJ1-6
ASSEGGQGNSPLH
>TRBV7-3|TRBJ1-2
ASSSGGSLY
>TRBV18|TRBJ1-1
ASSPGAGMNTEAF